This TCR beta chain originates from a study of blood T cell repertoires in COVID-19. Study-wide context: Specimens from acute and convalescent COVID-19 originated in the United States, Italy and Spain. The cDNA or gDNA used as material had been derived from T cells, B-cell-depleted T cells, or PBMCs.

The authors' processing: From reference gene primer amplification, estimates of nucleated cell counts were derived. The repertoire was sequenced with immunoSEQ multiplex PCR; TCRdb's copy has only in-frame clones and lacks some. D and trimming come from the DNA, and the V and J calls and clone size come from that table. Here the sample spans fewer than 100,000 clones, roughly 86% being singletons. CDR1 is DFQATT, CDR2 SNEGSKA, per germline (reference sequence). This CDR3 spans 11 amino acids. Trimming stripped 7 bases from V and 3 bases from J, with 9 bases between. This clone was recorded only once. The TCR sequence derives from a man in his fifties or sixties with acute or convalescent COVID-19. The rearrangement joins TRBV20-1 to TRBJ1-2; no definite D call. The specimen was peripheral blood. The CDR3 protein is CSVIRDYGYTF. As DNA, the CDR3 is TGCAGTGTGATAAGAGACTATGGCTACACCTTC.